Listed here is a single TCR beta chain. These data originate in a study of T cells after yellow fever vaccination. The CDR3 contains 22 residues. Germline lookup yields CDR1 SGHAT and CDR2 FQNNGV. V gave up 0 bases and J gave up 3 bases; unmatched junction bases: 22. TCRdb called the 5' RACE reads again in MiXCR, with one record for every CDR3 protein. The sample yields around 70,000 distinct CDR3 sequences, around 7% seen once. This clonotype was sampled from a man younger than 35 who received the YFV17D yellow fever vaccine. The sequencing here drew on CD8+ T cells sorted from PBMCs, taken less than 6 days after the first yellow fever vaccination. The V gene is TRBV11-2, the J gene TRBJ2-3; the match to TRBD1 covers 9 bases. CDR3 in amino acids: CASSLDKWTGAFGGPNTDTQYF. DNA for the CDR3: TGTGCCAGCAGCTTAGATAAGTGGACAGGGGCTTTTGGGGGGCCGAATACAGATACGCAGTATTTT.